The present TCR beta chain was sequenced within a study of cytomegalovirus exposure and HLA in healthy donors. Looking at the study overall: The 110 million or so unique TCR beta sequences, from about 170 million T cells, were found by an earlier analysis. Most donors, 70% to 85% of over 300 genotyped, fell in the Caucasian-associated ancestry cluster.

Study-level results: Accurate predictions that matched the HLA-A and HLA-B alleles of most subjects were reportedly made from TCR beta sequences.

Primers for the PCR totalled 60 Vbeta and 13 Jbeta. In the authors' workflow: Roughly 10 million shared chains were among approximately 80 million unique TCR beta chains counted in a later analysis. Clones were sequenced by immunoSEQ multiplex PCR, and TCRdb holds only the in-frame ones, with some missing. Clone size and V and J calls were adopted from that table, with D and trimming inferred from the DNA. The top ten clones hold around 9.7% of a sample with about 140,000 clones, 82% of them seen once. About this clone itself: Its antigen is unknown.

The TCR originated in an older woman in good health and CMV-seropositive. The sequencing input was PBMCs.

The CDR3 protein is CASSPHRDTGELFF. In nucleotides, the CDR3 is TGCGCCAGCAGCCCTCACAGGGACACCGGGGAGCTGTTTTTT. The rearrangement links TRBV4-1 to TRBJ2-2; possibly TRBD1 for D (6 bases). With 4 bases removed from V and 3 bases from J, the gap between germline ends came to 9 bases. This CDR3 comprises 14 residues. Germline CDR1 is MGHRA and CDR2 is YSYEKL.